The 13 T cell receptor beta chains below were found in one sample sequenced in a study of blood T cell repertoires in COVID-19. Profiling relied on immunoSEQ multiplex PCR, and the TCRdb table lists in-frame clones only, not all of them. This sample has 200,000 to 300,000 clones; roughly 91% occur once, and the top ten carry about 0.8%. What was sequenced was peripheral blood. These receptors were collected from a man aged 30 to 45 with COVID-19, enrolled during active disease.

The chain joins TRBV5-4 to TRBJ1-1; D is perhaps TRBD1 (5 bases). Trimming shortened V by 3 bases and J by 5 bases, and 14 bases separated the two germline ends. In germline, CDR1 is SGHNT, CDR2 YYREEE (reference sequence). The CDR3 has 14 residues. The CDR3 loop reads CASSSPGGRTEAFF. CDR3 nucleotides: TGTGCCAGCAGCTCCCCCGGGGGACGTACTGAAGCTTTCTTT.

The chain has TRBV12-3 or TRBV12-4 and TRBJ2-7; D remains unclear. The length of the CDR3 is 13 residues. Trimming shortened V by 3 bases and J by 2 bases, and 8 bases separated the two germline ends. CDR3 nucleotides: TGTGCCAGCAGTTTGCGGCAGACCTACGAGCAGTACTTC. Its protein is CASSLRQTYEQYF.

The chain recombines TRBV4-1 with TRBJ1-2; weak D call: TRBD1 (6 bases). From germline, CDR1 is MGHRA and CDR2 YSYEKL. Deletions cut 1 base from V and 4 bases from J, with 22 bases between. The CDR3 runs to 18 residues. CDR3 amino acids: CASSQGPPYRVFVYGYTF. CDR3 DNA: TGCGCCAGCAGCCAAGGTCCCCCTTACAGGGTATTTGTCTATGGCTACACCTTC.

The V call is TRBV6-2 or TRBV6-3, the J call TRBJ2-3, with 9 bases aligning to TRBD2. CDR3 length: 17 residues. Germline V gene data show CDR1 as MNHEY and CDR2 as SVGEGT. The ends lost 0 bases at V and 2 bases at J; junction bases unmatched: 6. The CDR3 spells CASSYSTASGDTDTQYF. The CDR3 DNA reads as TGTGCCAGCAGTTACTCGACGGCTAGCGGGGACACAGATACGCAGTATTTT.

The CDR3: CASSPGQGNGYTF. The CDR3 nucleotides read TGTGCCAGCAGTCCGGGACAGGGAAATGGCTACACCTTC. The chain links TRBV27 to TRBJ1-2; TRBD1 agrees at 9 bases. This CDR3 is built from 13 residues. Germline V gene sequence: CDR1 MNHEY, CDR2 SMNVEV (reference sequence). V lost 5 bases to trimming and J lost 6 bases; unmatched junction nucleotides: 4.

This sequence joins TRBV7-9 and TRBJ1-2; D call uncertain. With 5 bases removed from V and 4 bases from J, the gap between germline ends came to 11 bases. This CDR3 region has 13 residues. Germline-derived CDR1 and CDR2 are SEHNR and FQNEAQ (reference sequence). The CDR3 DNA follows: TGTGCCAGCAGCGAGGCGCTTCTCTATGGCTACACCTTC. It yields the protein CASSEALLYGYTF. Filled out from reference TRBV7-9 and TRBJ1-2, the complete variable domain reads DTGVSQNPRHKITKRGQNVTFRCDPISEHNRLYWYRQTLGQGPEFLTYFQNEAQLEKSRLLSDRFSAERPKGSFSTLEIQRTEQGDSAMYLCASSEALLYGYTFGSGTRLTVV.

The CDR3 region has the DNA TGTGCCAGCAGAAGTAGTGATACGCAGTATTTT. The encoded protein is CASRSSDTQYF. The V gene is TRBV2, the J gene TRBJ2-3; D is uncertain. This CDR3 is built from 11 residues. CDR1 and CDR2 (germline): SNHLY, FYNNEI. The V end lost 6 bases, the J end lost 6 bases, and 7 bases lay between the germline ends.

This chain joins TRBV2 and TRBJ2-7, with TRBD1 identical over 10 bases. The CDR3 is 12 amino acids. Germline V gene lookup returns CDR1 SNHLY and CDR2 FYNNEI. V trimming: 6 bases; J trimming: 5 bases; junction bases outside the gene matches: 1. CDR3 DNA sequence: TGTGCCAGCAGGACAGGGGGCCACGAGCAGTACTTC. This gives the protein CASRTGGHEQYF.

The chain has TRBV5-3 and TRBJ1-5; perhaps TRBD1 as D (5 bases). TRBV5-3 belongs to the ORF category, with a function that is uncertain. CDR3 size: 17 residues. The ends were cut back, 4 bases at V and 1 base at J, with 18 bases in the middle. The CDR3 coding sequence is TGTGCCAGAAGCCACGGGGGTGGAAGACGAAGCAATCAGCCCCAGCATTTT. This gives the protein CARSHGGGRRSNQPQHF.

The chain couples TRBV6-5 to TRBJ1-2, with TRBD1 as a possible D gene (6 bases). The CDR3 sequence is 13 residues long. Germline V gene data show CDR1 as MNHEY and CDR2 as SVGAGI. V was pared by 6 bases and J by 5 bases, with 13 bases between. CDR3 in DNA: TGTGCCAGCAGCAAGTCACAGGGTTATGGCTACACCTTC. Amino acids: CASSKSQGYGYTF.

The chain combines TRBV6-5 with TRBJ1-2, with D perhaps TRBD1 (6 bases). This CDR3 region has 11 residues. Germline CDR1 MNHEY, CDR2 SVGAGI. V was clipped by 8 bases and J by 4 bases, with 8 bases between them. CDR3 sequence: CASRDTYGYTF. CDR3 DNA sequence: TGTGCCAGCCGGGACACCTATGGCTACACCTTC.

The CDR3 here is CASSPSGTKFTDTQYF. The CDR3 region has the DNA TGCGCCAGCAGTCCAAGCGGGACTAAGTTCACAGATACGCAGTATTTT. The chain links TRBV10-1 to TRBJ2-3; 7 nucleotides align to TRBD2. CDR3 length: 16 residues. The V segment lost 5 bases and the J segment 2 bases; nucleotides outside the gene matches: 10. Germline CDR1 reads WNHNN; CDR2 reads SYGVQD (reference sequence).

The chain links TRBV20-1 to TRBJ2-5; the D is unclear. Germline CDR1 is DFQATT and CDR2 is SNEGSKA (reference sequence). CDR3 length: 11 amino acids. Trimming pared 6 bases from V and 5 bases from J, leaving 10 bases between. This chain's CDR3 is CSAGARETQYF. The CDR3 coding sequence is TGCAGTGCCGGAGCAAGGGAGACCCAGTACTTC.